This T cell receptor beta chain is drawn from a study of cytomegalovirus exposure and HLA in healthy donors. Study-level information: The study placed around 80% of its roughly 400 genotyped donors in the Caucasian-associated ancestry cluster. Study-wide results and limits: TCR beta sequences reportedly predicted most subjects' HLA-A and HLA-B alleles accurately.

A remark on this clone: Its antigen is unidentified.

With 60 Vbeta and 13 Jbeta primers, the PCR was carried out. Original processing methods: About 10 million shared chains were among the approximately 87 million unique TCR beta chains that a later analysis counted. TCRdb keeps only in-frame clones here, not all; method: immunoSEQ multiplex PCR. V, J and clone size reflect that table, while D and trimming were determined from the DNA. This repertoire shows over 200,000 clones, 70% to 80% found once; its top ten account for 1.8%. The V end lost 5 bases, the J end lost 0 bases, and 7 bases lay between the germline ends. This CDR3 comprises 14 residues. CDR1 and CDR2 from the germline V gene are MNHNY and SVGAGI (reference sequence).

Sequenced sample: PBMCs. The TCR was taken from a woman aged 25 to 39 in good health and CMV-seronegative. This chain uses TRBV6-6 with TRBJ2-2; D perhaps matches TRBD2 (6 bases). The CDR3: CASSGGTNTGELFF. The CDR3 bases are TGTGCCAGCAGTGGGGGGACGAACACCGGGGAGCTGTTTTTT.